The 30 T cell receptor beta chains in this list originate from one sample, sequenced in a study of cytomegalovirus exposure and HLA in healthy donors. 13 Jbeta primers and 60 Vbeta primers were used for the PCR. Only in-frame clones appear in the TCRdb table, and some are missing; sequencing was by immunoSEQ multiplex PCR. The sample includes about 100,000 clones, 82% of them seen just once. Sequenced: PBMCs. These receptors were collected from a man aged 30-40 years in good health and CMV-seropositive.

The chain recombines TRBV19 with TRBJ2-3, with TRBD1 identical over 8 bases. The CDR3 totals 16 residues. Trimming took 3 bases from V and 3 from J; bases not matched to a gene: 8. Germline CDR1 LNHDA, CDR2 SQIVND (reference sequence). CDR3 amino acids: CASSIFGQGPTDTQYF. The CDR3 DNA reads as TGTGCCAGTAGTATCTTCGGACAGGGACCAACAGATACGCAGTATTTT. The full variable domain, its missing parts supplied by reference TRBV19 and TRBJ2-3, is DGGITQSPKYLFRKEGQNVTLSCEQNLNHDAMYWYRQDPGQGLRLIYYSQIVNDFQKGDIAEGYSVSREKKESFPLTVTSAQKNPTAFYLCASSIFGQGPTDTQYFGPGTRLTVL.

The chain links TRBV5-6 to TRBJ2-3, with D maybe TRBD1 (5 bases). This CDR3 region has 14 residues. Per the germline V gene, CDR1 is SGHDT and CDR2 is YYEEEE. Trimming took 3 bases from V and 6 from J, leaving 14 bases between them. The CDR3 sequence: CASSSQGYGDTQYF. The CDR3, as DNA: TGTGCCAGCAGCTCCCAGGGTTACGGCGATACGCAGTATTTT.

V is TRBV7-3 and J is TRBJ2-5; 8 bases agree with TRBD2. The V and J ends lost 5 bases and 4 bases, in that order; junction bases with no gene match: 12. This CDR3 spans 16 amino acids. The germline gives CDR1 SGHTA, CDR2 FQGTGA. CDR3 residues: CASSQFSGGRGETQYF. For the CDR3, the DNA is TGTGCCAGCAGCCAATTTTCGGGGGGGCGTGGAGAGACCCAGTACTTC.

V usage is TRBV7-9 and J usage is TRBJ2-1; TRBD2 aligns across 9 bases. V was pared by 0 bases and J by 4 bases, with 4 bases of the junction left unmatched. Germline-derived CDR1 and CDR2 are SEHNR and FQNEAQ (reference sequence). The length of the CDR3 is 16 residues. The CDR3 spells CASSLAVTSGYNEQFF. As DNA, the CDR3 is TGTGCCAGCAGCTTAGCGGTAACTAGCGGGTACAATGAGCAGTTCTTC.

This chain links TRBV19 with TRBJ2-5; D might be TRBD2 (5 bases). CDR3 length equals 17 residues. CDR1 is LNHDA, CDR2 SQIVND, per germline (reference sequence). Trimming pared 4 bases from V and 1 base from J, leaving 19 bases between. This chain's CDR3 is CASSKRDFGSIQETQYF. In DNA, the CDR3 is TGTGCCAGTAGTAAACGGGATTTTGGCAGCATCCAAGAGACCCAGTACTTC.

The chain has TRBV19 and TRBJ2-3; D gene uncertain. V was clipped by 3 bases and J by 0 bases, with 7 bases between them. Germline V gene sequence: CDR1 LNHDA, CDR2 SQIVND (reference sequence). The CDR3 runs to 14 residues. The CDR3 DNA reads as TGTGCCAGTAGTATCCAGTCTAGCACAGATACGCAGTATTTT. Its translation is CASSIQSSTDTQYF.

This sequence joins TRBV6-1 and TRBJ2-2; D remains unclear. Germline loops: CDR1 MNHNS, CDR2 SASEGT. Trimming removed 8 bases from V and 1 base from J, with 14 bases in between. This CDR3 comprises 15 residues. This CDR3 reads CASQRKVQNTGELFF. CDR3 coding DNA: TGTGCCAGCCAGCGCAAGGTGCAGAACACCGGGGAGCTGTTTTTT.

In DNA, the CDR3 is TGCGCCAGCAGCCAAGAACCGGGGACAGGGGCCTCCTATGGCTACACCTTC. It translates to CASSQEPGTGASYGYTF. The rearrangement links TRBV4-1 to TRBJ1-2, with 10 nucleotides matching TRBD1. With 0 bases clipped from V and 4 bases from J, the junction kept 8 bases outside the gene matches. CDR1 is MGHRA, CDR2 YSYEKL, per germline. CDR3 length: 17 amino acids.

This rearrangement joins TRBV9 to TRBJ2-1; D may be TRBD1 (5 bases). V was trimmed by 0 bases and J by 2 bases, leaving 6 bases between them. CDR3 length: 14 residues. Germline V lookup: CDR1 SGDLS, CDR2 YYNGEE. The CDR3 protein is CASSVVGAYNEQFF. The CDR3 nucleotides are TGTGCCAGCAGCGTAGTAGGGGCCTACAATGAGCAGTTCTTC.

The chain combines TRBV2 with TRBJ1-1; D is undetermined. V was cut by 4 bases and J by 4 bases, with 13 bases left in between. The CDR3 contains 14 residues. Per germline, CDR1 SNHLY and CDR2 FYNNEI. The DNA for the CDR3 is TGTGCCAGCAGTGCCCTTCAGAGGGCCACTGAAGCTTTCTTT. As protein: CASSALQRATEAFF.

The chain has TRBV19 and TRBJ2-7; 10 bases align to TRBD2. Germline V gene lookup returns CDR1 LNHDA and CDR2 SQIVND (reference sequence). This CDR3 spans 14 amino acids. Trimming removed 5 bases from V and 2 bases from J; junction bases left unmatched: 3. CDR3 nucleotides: TGTGCCAGTAGTTCAGCGGGGGGGCCCTACGAGCAGTACTTC. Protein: CASSSAGGPYEQYF. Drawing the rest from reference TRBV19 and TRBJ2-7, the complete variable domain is DGGITQSPKYLFRKEGQNVTLSCEQNLNHDAMYWYRQDPGQGLRLIYYSQIVNDFQKGDIAEGYSVSREKKESFPLTVTSAQKNPTAFYLCASSSAGGPYEQYFGPGTRLTVT.

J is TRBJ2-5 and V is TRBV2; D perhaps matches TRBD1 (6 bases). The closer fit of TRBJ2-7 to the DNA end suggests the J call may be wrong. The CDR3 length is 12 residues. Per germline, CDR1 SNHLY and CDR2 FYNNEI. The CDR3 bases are TGTGCCAGCAGTGCCGGGACAAACGAGCAGTACTTC. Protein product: CASSAGTNEQYF.

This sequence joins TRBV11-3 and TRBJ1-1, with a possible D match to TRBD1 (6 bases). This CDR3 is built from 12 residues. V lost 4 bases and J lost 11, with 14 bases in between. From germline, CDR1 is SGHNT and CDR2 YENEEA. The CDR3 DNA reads TGTGCCAGCAGCTACAGGGAACAAGGGGCTTTCTTT. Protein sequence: CASSYREQGAFF.

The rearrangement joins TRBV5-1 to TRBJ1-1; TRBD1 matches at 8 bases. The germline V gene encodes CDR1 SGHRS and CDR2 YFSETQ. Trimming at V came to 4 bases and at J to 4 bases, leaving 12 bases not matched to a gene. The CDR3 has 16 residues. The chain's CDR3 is CASSQGGSGGRTEAFF. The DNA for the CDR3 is TGCGCCAGCAGCCAGGGGGGGTCAGGGGGCCGCACTGAAGCTTTCTTT.

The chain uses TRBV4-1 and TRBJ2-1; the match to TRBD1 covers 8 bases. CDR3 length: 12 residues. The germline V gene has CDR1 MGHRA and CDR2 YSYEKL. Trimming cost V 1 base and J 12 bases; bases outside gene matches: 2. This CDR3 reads CASSQAGGGQFF. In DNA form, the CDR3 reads TGCGCCAGCAGCCAAGCAGGGGGCGGGCAGTTCTTC.

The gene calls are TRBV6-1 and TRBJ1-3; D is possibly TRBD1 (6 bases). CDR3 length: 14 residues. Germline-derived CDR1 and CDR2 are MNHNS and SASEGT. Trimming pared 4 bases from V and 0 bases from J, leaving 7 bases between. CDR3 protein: CASSADSSGNTIYF. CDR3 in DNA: TGTGCCAGCAGTGCGGACAGCTCTGGAAACACCATATATTTT.

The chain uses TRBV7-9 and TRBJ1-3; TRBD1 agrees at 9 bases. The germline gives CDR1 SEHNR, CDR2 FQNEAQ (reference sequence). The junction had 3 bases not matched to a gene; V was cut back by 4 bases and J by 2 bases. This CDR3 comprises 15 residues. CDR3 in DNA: TGTGCCAGCAGCTCCACAGGGGGCACTGGAAACACCATATATTTT. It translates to CASSSTGGTGNTIYF.

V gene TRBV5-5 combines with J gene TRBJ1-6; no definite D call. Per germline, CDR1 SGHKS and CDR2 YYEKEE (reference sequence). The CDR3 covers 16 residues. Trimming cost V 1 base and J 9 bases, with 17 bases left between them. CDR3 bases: TGTGCCAGCAGCTTGCGGGAGGCAATCCTGAGTTCACCCCTCCACTTT. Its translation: CASSLREAILSSPLHF.

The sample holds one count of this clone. CDR3 in amino acids: CASSYSLETQYF. In DNA, the CDR3 is TGTGCCAGCAGTTACTCACTAGAGACCCAGTACTTC. J is TRBJ2-5 and V is TRBV6-6; D is ambiguous. Germline assignment: CDR1 MNHNY and CDR2 SVGAGI (reference sequence). The CDR3 runs to 12 residues. V dropped 0 bases and J dropped 4 bases, with 3 bases sitting between them.

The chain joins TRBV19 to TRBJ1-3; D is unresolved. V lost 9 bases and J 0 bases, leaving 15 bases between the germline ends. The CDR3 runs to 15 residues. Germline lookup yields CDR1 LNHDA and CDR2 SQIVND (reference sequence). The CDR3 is CASALDGFSGNTIYF. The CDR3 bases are TGTGCCAGCGCCCTCGACGGGTTCTCTGGAAACACCATATATTTT. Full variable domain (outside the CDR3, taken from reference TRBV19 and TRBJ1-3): DGGITQSPKYLFRKEGQNVTLSCEQNLNHDAMYWYRQDPGQGLRLIYYSQIVNDFQKGDIAEGYSVSREKKESFPLTVTSAQKNPTAFYLCASALDGFSGNTIYFGEGSWLTVV.

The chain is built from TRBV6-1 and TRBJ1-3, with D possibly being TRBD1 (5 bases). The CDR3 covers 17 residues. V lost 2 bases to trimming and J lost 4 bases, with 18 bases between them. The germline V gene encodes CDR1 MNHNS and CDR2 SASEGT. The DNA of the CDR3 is TGTGCCAGCAGTGAACGGGGGGGGAAGGGAGCGGGAAACACCATATATTTT. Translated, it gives CASSERGGKGAGNTIYF.

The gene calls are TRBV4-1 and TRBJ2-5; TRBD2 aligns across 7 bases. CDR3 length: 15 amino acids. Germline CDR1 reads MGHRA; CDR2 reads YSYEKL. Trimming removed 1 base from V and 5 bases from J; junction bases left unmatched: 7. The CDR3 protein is CASSQVTSPQETQYF. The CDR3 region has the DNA TGCGCCAGCAGCCAAGTGACTAGCCCCCAGGAGACCCAGTACTTC.

CDR3: CASSPHLGGTEAFF. For the CDR3, the DNA is TGTGCCAGCAGCCCGCACCTGGGGGGCACTGAAGCTTTCTTT. This chain links TRBV9 with TRBJ1-1; D might be TRBD1 (5 bases). Trimming cost V 4 bases and J 4 bases, with 14 bases left between them. The CDR3 totals 14 residues. Germline V lookup: CDR1 SGDLS, CDR2 YYNGEE.

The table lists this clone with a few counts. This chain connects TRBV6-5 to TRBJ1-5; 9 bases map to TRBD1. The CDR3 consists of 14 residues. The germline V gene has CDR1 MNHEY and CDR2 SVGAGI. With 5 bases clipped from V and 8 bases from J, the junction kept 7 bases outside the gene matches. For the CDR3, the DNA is TGTGCCAGCAGTGAAAGGGACAGGGCAGAGCCCCAGCATTTT. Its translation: CASSERDRAEPQHF.

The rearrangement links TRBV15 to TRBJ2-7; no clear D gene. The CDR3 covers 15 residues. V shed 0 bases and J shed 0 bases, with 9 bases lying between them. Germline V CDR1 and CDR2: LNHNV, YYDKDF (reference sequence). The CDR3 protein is CATSRDGQASYEQYF. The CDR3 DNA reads TGTGCCACCAGCAGAGATGGGCAGGCCTCCTACGAGCAGTACTTC.

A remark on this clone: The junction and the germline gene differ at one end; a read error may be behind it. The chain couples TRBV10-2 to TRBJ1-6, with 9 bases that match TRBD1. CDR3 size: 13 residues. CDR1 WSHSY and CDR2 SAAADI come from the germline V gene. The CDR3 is CASREDDRGVLNF. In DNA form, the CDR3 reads TGCGCCAGCAGGGAAGACGACAGGGGGGTCCTAAACTTT.

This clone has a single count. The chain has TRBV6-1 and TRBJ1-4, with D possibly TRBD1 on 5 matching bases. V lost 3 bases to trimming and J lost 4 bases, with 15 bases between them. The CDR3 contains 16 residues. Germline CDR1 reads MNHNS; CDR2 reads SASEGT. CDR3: CASSEIPGGGNEKLFF. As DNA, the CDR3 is TGTGCCAGCAGTGAGATCCCCGGGGGTGGTAATGAAAAACTGTTTTTT.

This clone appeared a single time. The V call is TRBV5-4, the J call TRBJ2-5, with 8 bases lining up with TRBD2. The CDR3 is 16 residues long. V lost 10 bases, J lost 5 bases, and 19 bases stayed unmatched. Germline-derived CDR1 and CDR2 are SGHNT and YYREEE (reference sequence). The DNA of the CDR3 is TGTGCCCTCTCCGGGGGGGGCGGGGGCGCGCGGGAGACCCAGTACTTC. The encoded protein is CALSGGGGGARETQYF.

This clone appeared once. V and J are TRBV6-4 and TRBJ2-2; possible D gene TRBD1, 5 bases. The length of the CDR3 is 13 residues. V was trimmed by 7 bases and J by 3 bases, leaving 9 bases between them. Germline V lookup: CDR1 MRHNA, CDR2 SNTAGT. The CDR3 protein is CASTDSYTGELFF. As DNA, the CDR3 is TGTGCCAGCACAGACAGCTACACCGGGGAGCTGTTTTTT.

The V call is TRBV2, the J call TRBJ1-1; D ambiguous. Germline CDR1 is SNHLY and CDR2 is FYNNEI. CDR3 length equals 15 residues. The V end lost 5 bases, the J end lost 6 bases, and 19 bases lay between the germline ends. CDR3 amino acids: CASSPFSGRRAEAFF. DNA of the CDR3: TGTGCCAGCAGTCCCTTCAGTGGGAGGAGAGCTGAAGCTTTCTTT.